One sample yielded the 6 T cell receptor beta chains listed below, sequenced in a study of T-cell memory formation after mild COVID-19. TCRdb reprocessed the 5' RACE reads via MiXCR and lists one record per CDR3 protein. The table shows 250,000 to 350,000 distinct CDR3 sequences, with over 11% occurring only once. Material: PBMCs or a T cell subset sorted from them (not recorded which). These receptors came from a man younger than 35 who had mild COVID-19 (a few samples of this study predate the infection). Cell type and time point are not known.

This clonotype was seen more than once but under ten times. The chain uses TRBV7-6 and TRBJ2-7; TRBD1 agrees at 7 bases. The CDR3 is 14 amino acids. Germline lookup yields CDR1 SGHVS and CDR2 FNYEAQ. The V gene end was trimmed by 1 base and the J gene end by 3 bases; junction bases not matched to a gene: 3. This chain's CDR3 is CASSLGAGGYEQYF. Here the CDR3 DNA reads TGTGCCAGCAGCTTAGGTGCAGGGGGCTACGAGCAGTACTTC.

Only a few counts were recorded for this clonotype. The chain uses TRBV7-9 and TRBJ2-1, with 11 bases identical to TRBD2. The CDR3 runs to 15 residues. Germline CDR1 and CDR2: SEHNR and FQNEAQ (reference sequence). Trimming took 5 bases from V and 3 from J; bases not matched to a gene: 3. The CDR3 DNA follows: TGTGCCAGCAGCCCTAGCGGGGGGATCTACAATGAGCAGTTCTTC. It encodes CASSPSGGIYNEQFF.

The chain joins TRBV6-2 or TRBV6-3 to TRBJ2-2, with a weak D call TRBD1 (6 bases). CDR3 length: 15 residues. Germline V lookup: CDR1 MNHEY, CDR2 SVGEGT. Trimming removed 5 bases at V and 5 bases at J, with 15 bases between. CDR3 residues: CASSRRPGVTGELFF. The CDR3 nucleotides read TGTGCCAGCAGTCGCCGACCAGGGGTTACCGGGGAGCTGTTTTTT.

CDR3 coding DNA: TGTGCCAGCAGTTACAGAGATACGCAGTATTTT. Translating gives CASSYRDTQYF. V and J are TRBV6-6 and TRBJ2-3, with D hard to call. Trimming pared 2 bases from V and 5 bases from J, leaving 2 bases between. Germline V gives CDR1 MNHNY, CDR2 SVGAGI (reference sequence). The CDR3 is made up of 11 amino acids.

This clonotype was counted at least ten times. The J gene is TRBJ2-1, the V gene TRBV10-3; D possibly corresponds to TRBD1 (6 bases). From germline, CDR1 is ENHRY and CDR2 SYGVKD. This CDR3 is 14 amino acids long. V was trimmed by 7 bases and J by 2 bases, leaving 12 bases between them. The CDR3 DNA reads as TGTGCCATCACCCGGGACACGGCCTACAATGAGCAGTTCTTC. Protein product: CAITRDTAYNEQFF.

This clonotype was counted at least ten times. The chain combines TRBV20-1 with TRBJ2-1; D gene unclear. This CDR3 is built from 13 residues. Trimming took off 5 bases at V and 5 bases at J, with 13 bases between the two ends. Per germline, CDR1 DFQATT and CDR2 SNEGSKA (reference sequence). CDR3 coding DNA: TGCAGTGCTGCGTGGCTCCTCAACAATGAGCAGTTCTTC. It codes for CSAAWLLNNEQFF.